The entry that follows covers one T cell receptor (beta chain) sequence. What it binds is unknown. One entry per CDR3 protein, called by TCRdb with MiXCR from the 5' RACE reads. The profile shows some 900,000 distinct CDR3 sequences, over 9% of them singletons. The V gene's germline CDR1 is LNHNV and CDR2 YYDKDF (reference sequence). The V and J ends lost 0 bases and 4 bases respectively, with 12 bases between them. The length of the CDR3 is 15 residues. The source of the sample is a study of identical twins. Only healthy Caucasians were included as donors. Study-wide findings and caveats: Cord blood's abundant beta clonotypes had fewer insertions, unlike memory repertoires. Among out-of-frame alpha sequences shared by twins, low generation probability occurred in excess. Surplus twin overlap in beta out-of-frame sequences was less pronounced.

A further study also used this sample, focusing on yellow fever vaccine responses in identical twins.

This TCR came from a woman between 18 and 30 years old in good health. This chain joins TRBV15 and TRBJ2-5; D is possibly TRBD2 (6 bases). The sequenced material came from PBMCs. In DNA form, the CDR3 reads TGTGCCACCAGCAGAGACCCGGCTAGCGTAGAGACCCAGTACTTC. This gives the protein CATSRDPASVETQYF. Together with reference TRBV15 and TRBJ2-5, the CDR3 gives the full variable domain: DAMVIQNPRYQVTQFGKPVTLSCSQTLNHNVMYWYQQKSSQAPKLLFHYYDKDFNNEADTPDNFQSRRPNTSFCFLDIRSPGLGDTAMYLCATSRDPASVETQYFGPGTRLLVL.